This T cell receptor (beta chain) was found in a study of T cell repertoires in ileal Crohn's disease (dated by TCRdb to the late 2010s). Turning to the overall study: Median disease duration was approximately 8 years, and 35% of patients were identified as active smokers at the time of surgery. Every patient underwent surgery because of a complication, which was stricturing disease in approximately 61% and penetrating disease in around 39%. Roughly half of the patients were given postoperative therapy, with around eleven receiving thiopurines and about 19 receiving anti-TNF agents. TCR repertoire analysis was done in some 55 Crohn's disease patients from a prospective multicentre cohort. The study was conducted in parallel with a multicentre cohort built to find predictors of early endoscopic recurrence after ileocolonic resection. A Rutgeerts score higher than i0 was the definition used for endoscopic postoperative recurrence. A total of around 150 mucosal samples from some 60 patients were sequenced, collected from several sites on the surgical specimen as well as at postoperative endoscopy.

Eligible patients were adults with ileal or ileocolonic Crohn's disease who had an indication for ileocolonic resection. Before DNA extraction, whole ileal mucosal biopsies were kept frozen at -80 degrees C. A TRizol-based method was used to extract genomic DNA from the frozen whole biopsies, and the DNA was quantified with a NanoDrop 2000 spectrophotometer. The germline V gene specifies SGHRS as CDR1 and YFSETQ as CDR2. V and J are truncated by 1 base and 4 bases respectively, leaving an intervening sequence of 6 bases. CDR3 length: 12 amino acids, cysteine to phenylalanine. Kept here is only the CDR3 DNA, which spans 36 bases and is read in frame from base 1. For commercial TCRB immunosequencing, approximately 460 nanograms of biopsy DNA were submitted for each sample. A two-step, amplification bias-controlled multiplex PCR was used by Adaptive Biotechnology to amplify CDR3 regions from genomic DNA. The first PCR used primers for every V and J gene segment; the second PCR added barcodes and Illumina adapters. CDR3 libraries were sequenced using an Illumina instrument. The published analysis was carried out like this. Vendor-provided pipelines were combined with custom analysis of raw data in R/Bioconductor under R version 3.3.0. Clonality, which ranges from 0 to 1, was calculated as the inverse of the normalised Shannon entropy across all productive clones. The repertoire share taken up by the top 100 clones defined high-frequency clones, and only clones that passed a 95% confidence test were kept. Overlap between samples was measured with the Morisita-Horn index, while repertoire diversity was measured with the Simpson index. The source is immuneACCESS, and TCRdb retained only in-frame sequences with V and J called. Part of the clones is not carried over; for the studies checked, unresolved V genes explain less than half of this, and the remainder is unexplained. The V and J calls and clone size come from that table; D and trimming were worked out from the DNA. The sample table records approximately 17,000 clones; approximately 82% of these occur just once. The ten largest clones add up to about 9.4% of the sample.

For this clone: Its antigen is currently not known. Base-call qualities are not available, and no considerably larger clone is one nucleotide away.

Paper-wide results and their limitations: Sorted CD8 T cells carried more high-frequency clones than CD4 T cells, suggesting mucosal expansions were mainly CD8. Patients who were active smokers at surgery had a significantly higher proportion of clonal expansions than non-smokers (about 25% vs 20%, p=0.02). Endoscopic recurrence was found to be associated with higher high-frequency clone percentages at surgery, and recurrence was observed in all patients with clonality above 26.8% (18/57). Mucosal CD4 and CD8 T cells were sorted and sequenced only in a subgroup of patients, the size of which was not stated.

The clonotype comes from an adult with Crohn's disease. The chain is assembled from TRBV5-1 and TRBJ2-7, with a weak D call of TRBD1 (6 bases match). What was sequenced was ileal tissue. CDR3 reads: CASSLRGYEQYF. At the DNA level, the sequence is TGCGCCAGCAGCTTGAGGGGGTACGAGCAGTACTTC.